This TCR beta chain originates from a study of cytomegalovirus exposure and HLA in healthy donors. At the level of the study: Earlier, some 180 million T cells were analyzed, and 95 million to 140 million unique TCR beta sequences were found among them.

Researchers ran the PCR with 60 Vbeta and 13 Jbeta primers. The data were produced by immunoSEQ multiplex PCR, yet TCRdb's version contains in-frame clones alone and is incomplete. The sample yields some 120,000 clones, 70% to 80% seen once. Regarding the study as a whole: In an earlier analysis, most TCR beta V segments were productive about 87% or about 30% of the time. In a later analysis, 16,951 TCR beta sequences were associated with HLA alleles at 0.05 false discovery rate.

The germline V gene encodes CDR1 MDHEN and CDR2 SYDVKM. This CDR3 spans 12 amino acids. Trimming pared 8 bases from V and 7 bases from J, leaving 15 bases between. About this clone: No antigen is known for it.

The J gene is TRBJ2-7, the V gene TRBV28; unclear D gene. Sequenced input: PBMCs. The sequence derives from a human donor in good health. This CDR3 reads CASRQNHGEQYF. CDR3 sequence (DNA): TGTGCCAGCCGACAAAACCATGGGGAGCAGTACTTC.